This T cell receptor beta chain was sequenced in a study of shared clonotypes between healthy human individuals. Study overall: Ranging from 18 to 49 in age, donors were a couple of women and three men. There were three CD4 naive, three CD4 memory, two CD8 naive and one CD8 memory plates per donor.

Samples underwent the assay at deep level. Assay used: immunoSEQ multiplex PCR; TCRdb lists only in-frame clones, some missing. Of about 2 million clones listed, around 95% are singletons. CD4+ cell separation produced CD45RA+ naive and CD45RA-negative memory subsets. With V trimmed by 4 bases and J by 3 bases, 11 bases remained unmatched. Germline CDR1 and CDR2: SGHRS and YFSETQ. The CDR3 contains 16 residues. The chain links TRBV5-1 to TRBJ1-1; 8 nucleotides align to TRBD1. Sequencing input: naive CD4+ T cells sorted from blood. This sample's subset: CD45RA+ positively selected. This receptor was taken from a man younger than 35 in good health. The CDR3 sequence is CASSKTGAKGDTEAFF. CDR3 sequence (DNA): TGCGCCAGCAGCAAGACAGGGGCCAAGGGGGACACTGAAGCTTTCTTT.